These 9 T cell receptor beta chains were sequenced from one sample in a study of kidney transplant recipient with SARS-CoV-2 infection. TCRdb processed the reads anew with MiXCR; each CDR3 protein has one entry. The table shows 250,000 or so distinct CDR3 sequences, with less than 35% occurring only once. The sequenced sample was a blood sample, obtained at baseline and on roughly day 120 from a kidney transplant recipient. These receptors all come from a young adult male patient who had COVID-19 and was a kidney transplant recipient. The T cells may partly be graft donor cells.

Notes on this clonotype: This probably arose from a read error, given a far larger clone one base away. The chain couples TRBV6-2 or TRBV6-3 to TRBJ2-5; either TRBD1 or TRBD2 may fit D (7 bases each). The end of the DNA is better explained by TRBJ2-7, so the J call may be wrong. The length of the CDR3 is 13 residues. Germline CDR1 and CDR2: MNHEY and SVGEGT. CDR3 region: CASSLRGRDEQYF. The CDR3 nucleotides read TGTGCCAGCAGTCTCAGGGGGAGGGACGAGCAGTACTTC.

This clonotype was recorded at least ten times. This chain uses TRBV10-3 with TRBJ2-1; either TRBD1 or TRBD2 may fit D (5 bases each). CDR1 is ENHRY and CDR2 is SYGVKD in the germline V gene. The CDR3 runs 14 residues. Trimming left V 3 bases short and J 7 bases short, with 13 bases between. CDR3 amino acids: CAISESGTENEQFF. The CDR3 bases are TGTGCCATCAGTGAATCCGGGACGGAGAATGAGCAGTTCTTC.

The chain employs TRBV7-6 and TRBJ1-2; D is undetermined. This CDR3 has 17 residues. CDR1 SGHVS and CDR2 FNYEAQ come from the germline V gene. Trimming stripped 8 bases from V and 4 bases from J, with 26 bases between. The chain's CDR3 is CASGNSLESRKTYGYTF. The CDR3 region has the DNA TGTGCCAGCGGCAATTCCCTTGAATCTCGAAAGACCTATGGCTACACCTTC. The variable domain in full, with the rest retrieved from reference TRBV7-6 and TRBJ1-2, is GAGVSQSPRYKVTKRGQDVALRCDPISGHVSLYWYRQALGQGPEFLTYFNYEAQQDKSGLPNDRFSAERPEGSISTLTIQRTEQRDSAMYRCASGNSLESRKTYGYTFGSGTRLTVV.

This clonotype was picked up many times. Here the CDR3 DNA reads TGTGCCATCAGTGACCTAGCGGGAGGCAACAATGAGCAGTTCTTC. The encoded protein is CAISDLAGGNNEQFF. The J gene is TRBJ2-1, the V gene TRBV10-3, with 11 bases identical to TRBD2. V shed 3 bases and J 5 bases; nucleotides not matched to a gene: 3. The CDR3 is 15 residues long. Germline CDR1 is ENHRY and CDR2 is SYGVKD.

In this sample, this clonotype turned up a few times. With a much larger clone just one base away, this may be a read error. The chain is built from TRBV12-3 or TRBV12-4 and TRBJ1-3; weak D call: TRBD1 (5 bases). This CDR3 has 20 amino acids. Trimming removed 1 base at V and 8 bases at J, with 30 bases between. In DNA, the CDR3 is TGTGCCAGCAGTTTAGGGCGGTTGGCGGGTAAAGCCAGTGTGGGGCACACCATATATTTT. Amino acids: CASSLGRLAGKASVGHTIYF.

The sample holds a few counts of this clonotype. The V and J genes are TRBV10-1 and TRBJ1-2; D uncertain. Trimming stripped 5 bases from V and 4 bases from J, with 23 bases between. Per the germline V gene, CDR1 is WNHNN and CDR2 is SYGVQD (reference sequence). The CDR3 totals 17 residues. CDR3 bases: TGCGCCAGCAGTACAAAGGGAAGATCGCGAAAGACCTATGGCTACACCTTC. As protein: CASSTKGRSRKTYGYTF.

This clonotype was counted many times. The chain carries TRBV11-3 and TRBJ1-1; tentatively, D is TRBD1 (6 bases). Germline assignment: CDR1 SGHNT and CDR2 YENEEA. Trimming stripped 1 base from V and 4 bases from J, with 10 bases between. This CDR3 region has 14 residues. The CDR3 coding sequence is TGTGCCAGCAGCTTAGCAGGGGTTAGCACTGAAGCTTTCTTT. Encoded protein: CASSLAGVSTEAFF.

This clonotype has ten or more counts. The CDR3 nucleotides are TGTGCCAGCAGCTTAATTGGCGGGAGTGAGACCCAGTACTTC. It is translated as CASSLIGGSETQYF. This chain joins TRBV7-9 and TRBJ2-5, with 7 bases that match TRBD2. Germline trimming cut 2 bases from V and 5 bases from J; bases unmatched to any gene: 5. Germline values: CDR1 SEHNR, CDR2 FQNEAQ (reference sequence). This CDR3 contains 14 residues. Supplemented by reference TRBV7-9 and TRBJ2-5, the full variable domain reads DTGVSQNPRHKITKRGQNVTFRCDPISEHNRLYWYRQTLGQGPEFLTYFQNEAQLEKSRLLSDRFSAERPKGSFSTLEIQRTEQGDSAMYLCASSLIGGSETQYFGPGTRLLVL.

There are many counts of this clonotype. V gene TRBV20-1 combines with J gene TRBJ1-1, with D perhaps matching TRBD1 (6 bases). Germline V CDR1 and CDR2: DFQATT, SNEGSKA (reference sequence). V lost 3 bases, J lost 10 bases, and 18 bases lay in between. The CDR3 has 13 amino acids. DNA of the CDR3: TGCAGTGCTAGTTCAGGGGTACCTAAGAGAGCTTTCTTT. Residues: CSASSGVPKRAFF.